Below, 24 T cell receptor beta chains from the same sample are listed, as sequenced in a study of shared clonotypes between healthy human individuals. TCRdb's table, derived via immunoSEQ multiplex PCR, lists solely in-frame clones and lacks some. The table includes some 2 million clones, less than 95% detected once. Naive CD8 isolation took CD45RO-negative cells positively selected for CCR7 and excluded terminally differentiated effector memory CD45RA+ cells. Sequencing was carried out using naive CD8+ T cells sorted from blood. The origin of the receptors is a man between 18 and 35 years old in good health.

This rearrangement joins TRBV27 to TRBJ2-7, with a tentative D call TRBD2 (5 bases). Looked up from germline, CDR1 is MNHEY and CDR2 is SMNVEV (reference sequence). V lost 3 bases to trimming and J lost 1 base, with 10 bases between them. The CDR3 runs 14 residues. The CDR3 loop is CASSFKAASYEQYF. The CDR3 region has the DNA TGTGCCAGCAGTTTTAAAGCGGCATCCTACGAGCAGTACTTC.

The CDR3 coding sequence is TGTGCCAGCAGTTTAGGGGGGACAGGGACCTATGGCTACACCTTC. This translates into CASSLGGTGTYGYTF. The V and J genes are TRBV27 and TRBJ1-2, with 9 bases fitting TRBD1. The CDR3 covers 15 residues. V lost 2 bases to trimming and J lost 4 bases; unmatched junction nucleotides: 5. Germline-derived CDR1 and CDR2 are MNHEY and SMNVEV (reference sequence).

The genes are TRBV9 and TRBJ2-4, with TRBD2 matching over 9 bases. CDR1 is SGDLS and CDR2 is YYNGEE in the germline V gene. The CDR3 has 17 residues. J gave up 8 bases and V 0 bases, and 12 bases lay outside the gene matches. Here the CDR3 reads CASSVEGSGGKRDIQYF. DNA for the CDR3: TGTGCCAGCAGCGTAGAAGGTAGCGGGGGAAAAAGAGACATTCAGTACTTC. The entire variable domain, with the rest obtained from reference TRBV9 and TRBJ2-4, is as follows: DSGVTQTPKHLITATGQRVTLRCSPRSGDLSVYWYQQSLDQGLQFLIQYYNGEERAKGNILERFSAQQFPDLHSELNLSSLELGDSALYFCASSVEGSGGKRDIQYFGAGTRLSVL.

The chain couples TRBV9 to TRBJ1-4; possible D gene TRBD1, 5 bases. V lost 4 bases to trimming and J lost 3 bases, with 13 bases between them. CDR3 length: 15 residues. The germline V gene has CDR1 SGDLS and CDR2 YYNGEE. The CDR3, as DNA: TGTGCCAGCAGCATCGCCGGGACTCCTAATGAAAAACTGTTTTTT. Protein product: CASSIAGTPNEKLFF.

This chain connects TRBV7-9 to TRBJ2-7; D may match TRBD1 or TRBD2 (5 bases each). The CDR3 runs to 13 residues. Trimming left V 4 bases short and J 3 bases short, with 10 bases between. Per germline, CDR1 SEHNR and CDR2 FQNEAQ (reference sequence). As DNA, the CDR3 is TGTGCCAGCAGCTCAGGGACCCGCTACGAGCAGTACTTC. Residues: CASSSGTRYEQYF. The variable domain in full, completed from reference TRBV7-9 and TRBJ2-7, reads DTGVSQNPRHKITKRGQNVTFRCDPISEHNRLYWYRQTLGQGPEFLTYFQNEAQLEKSRLLSDRFSAERPKGSFSTLEIQRTEQGDSAMYLCASSSGTRYEQYFGPGTRLTVT.

CDR3 in amino acids: CASSSGGQPQHF. The CDR3 DNA follows: TGTGCCAGTAGTTCAGGGGGACAGCCCCAGCATTTT. V and J are TRBV19 and TRBJ1-5; 7 nucleotides agree with TRBD1. Unmatched junction bases numbered 2, after V lost 5 bases and J lost 7 bases. CDR3 size: 12 residues. CDR1 LNHDA and CDR2 SQIVND come from the germline V gene (reference sequence).

The V call is TRBV9, the J call TRBJ2-1; weak D call: TRBD2 (5 bases). This CDR3 comprises 14 residues. Germline V gives CDR1 SGDLS, CDR2 YYNGEE. The germline V and J ends were trimmed by 2 bases and 6 bases, with 12 bases remaining between them. Written as DNA, the CDR3 is TGTGCCAGCAGCGTTGGACTGGTGGGCAATGAGCAGTTCTTC. Translating it yields CASSVGLVGNEQFF.

J is TRBJ2-5 and V is TRBV10-2; TRBD2 aligns across 15 bases. The junction had 9 bases not matched to a gene; V was cut back by 8 bases and J by 5 bases. Germline CDR1 and CDR2: WSHSY and SAAADI. This CDR3 has 16 amino acids. The CDR3 spells CASLGTSGGLLETQYF. CDR3 in DNA: TGCGCCAGCCTCGGGACTAGCGGGGGGCTCCTCGAGACCCAGTACTTC.

V gene TRBV7-9 combines with J gene TRBJ2-1; D is undetermined. Germline V gene sequence: CDR1 SEHNR, CDR2 FQNEAQ (reference sequence). This CDR3 has 13 amino acids. V lost 2 bases and J lost 8, with 10 bases in between. CDR3 residues: CASSLPSSYEQFF. As DNA, the CDR3 is TGTGCCAGCAGCTTACCTTCGAGTTATGAGCAGTTCTTC.

The V gene is TRBV4-3, the J gene TRBJ2-4; D remains ambiguous. V was shortened by 0 bases and J by 6 bases, with 12 bases between the two germline ends. The germline CDR1 and CDR2 sequences are LGHNA and YSLEER. The length of the CDR3 is 15 residues. The CDR3 sequence is CASSQDRASANIQYF. CDR3 DNA: TGCGCCAGCAGCCAAGATCGCGCCAGCGCAAACATTCAGTACTTC.

The chain employs TRBV19 and TRBJ1-1; D gene ambiguous. Trimming left V 3 bases short and J 1 base short, with 9 bases between. The CDR3 has 14 amino acids. The V gene's germline CDR1 is LNHDA and CDR2 SQIVND (reference sequence). CDR3 sequence: CASSMHWGNTEAFF. The CDR3 DNA follows: TGTGCCAGTAGTATGCACTGGGGGAACACTGAAGCTTTCTTT. Drawing the rest from reference TRBV19 and TRBJ1-1, the complete variable domain is DGGITQSPKYLFRKEGQNVTLSCEQNLNHDAMYWYRQDPGQGLRLIYYSQIVNDFQKGDIAEGYSVSREKKESFPLTVTSAQKNPTAFYLCASSMHWGNTEAFFGQGTRLTVV.

This rearrangement joins TRBV5-1 to TRBJ2-7; 7 nucleotides match TRBD1. Losses at the gene ends were 3 bases for V and 2 bases for J; bases not matched to a gene: 14. Germline CDR1 and CDR2: SGHRS and YFSETQ. This CDR3 comprises 17 residues. The CDR3 DNA reads as TGCGCCAGCAGCTCAAGGATAACAGGGGAGTGGGCCTACGAGCAGTACTTC. Protein product: CASSSRITGEWAYEQYF. The variable domain in full, with the rest retrieved from reference TRBV5-1 and TRBJ2-7, is KAGVTQTPRYLIKTRGQQVTLSCSPISGHRSVSWYQQTPGQGLQFLFEYFSETQRNKGNFPGRFSGRQFSNSRSEMNVSTLELGDSALYLCASSSRITGEWAYEQYFGPGTRLTVT.

The chain's CDR3 is CASSLEVDQGGGGNTEAFF. In DNA form, the CDR3 reads TGTGCCAGCAGCTTAGAAGTGGATCAAGGGGGAGGGGGGAACACTGAAGCTTTCTTT. This chain uses TRBV7-2 with TRBJ1-1; D possibly corresponds to TRBD1 (6 bases). This CDR3 has 19 residues. Germline V gives CDR1 SGHTA, CDR2 FQGNSA. V lost 1 base and J 1 base, leaving 22 bases between the germline ends.

This clone was picked up one time. The gene calls are TRBV4-3 and TRBJ2-4; a possible D gene is TRBD1 (5 bases). The ends were cut back, 0 bases at V and 5 bases at J, with 14 bases in the middle. This CDR3 contains 16 residues. The germline V gene encodes CDR1 LGHNA and CDR2 YSLEER. The CDR3 loop is CASSQDQGAPENIQYF. The DNA of the CDR3 is TGCGCCAGCAGCCAAGATCAGGGTGCCCCTGAAAACATTCAGTACTTC.

This sequence joins TRBV5-8 and TRBJ1-2, with 12 nucleotides matching TRBD1. CDR3 length: 16 residues. V gave up 4 bases and J gave up 3 bases; unmatched junction bases: 7. Germline assignment: CDR1 SGHTS and CDR2 YDEGEE. In DNA, the CDR3 is TGTGCCAGCAGCGCGACCGGGACAGGGGGCGACTATGGCTACACCTTC. Translation: CASSATGTGGDYGYTF.

This rearrangement joins TRBV7-2 to TRBJ2-5; no reliable D call. Trimming left V 5 bases short and J 0 bases short, with 10 bases between. Germline CDR1 is SGHTA and CDR2 is FQGNSA. The CDR3 is made up of 14 amino acids. The CDR3 nucleotides are TGTGCCAGCAGCCTTTGGGGAAACCAAGAGACCCAGTACTTC. Its translation: CASSLWGNQETQYF.

The rearrangement uses TRBV14 and TRBJ1-1, with 12 bases identical to TRBD1. The CDR3 has 15 amino acids. Germline assignment: CDR1 SGHDN and CDR2 FVKESK. The V segment lost 3 bases and the J segment 6 bases; nucleotides outside the gene matches: 5. CDR3 bases: TGTGCCAGCAGCCACCGGGACAGGGGGCTCTCTGAAGCTTTCTTT. It is translated as CASSHRDRGLSEAFF.

This chain joins TRBV6-5 and TRBJ2-7; D uncertain. Germline V gives CDR1 MNHEY, CDR2 SVGAGI. The CDR3 length is 13 residues. The ends were cut back, 6 bases at V and 0 bases at J, with 9 bases in the middle. The CDR3 protein is CASRNKASYEQYF. CDR3 nucleotides: TGTGCCAGCAGAAATAAGGCCTCCTACGAGCAGTACTTC.

This clone was counted only a few times. This chain links TRBV4-2 with TRBJ2-7, with 7 bases that match TRBD1. CDR3 size: 15 residues. Germline-derived CDR1 and CDR2 are LGHNA and YNFKEQ. The J segment lost 2 bases and the V segment lost 4 bases, leaving 8 bases of the junction unmatched. CDR3 amino acids: CASSPIVDRAYEQYF. CDR3 nucleotides: TGTGCCAGCAGCCCGATCGTAGACAGGGCCTACGAGCAGTACTTC.

The V and J genes are TRBV10-1 and TRBJ2-4, with D hard to call. This CDR3 region has 13 residues. V was clipped by 4 bases and J by 8 bases, with 12 bases between them. Germline values: CDR1 WNHNN, CDR2 SYGVQD (reference sequence). This CDR3 reads CASSVDHGDIQYF. CDR3 DNA: TGCGCCAGCAGTGTCGACCATGGGGACATTCAGTACTTC.

This clone appeared a single time. The chain links TRBV6-5 to TRBJ2-5, with D possibly matching TRBD2 (6 bases). Per germline, CDR1 MNHEY and CDR2 SVGAGI. The CDR3 runs to 13 residues. V lost 0 bases, J lost 10 bases, and 12 bases lay in between. Here the CDR3 DNA reads TGTGCCAGCAGTTACTCGCTAGCGAGAGACCAGTACTTC. Its protein product is CASSYSLARDQYF.

V is TRBV29-1 and J is TRBJ2-1, with 7 bases identical to TRBD2. J was trimmed by 3 bases and V by 7 bases; bases with no gene match: 6. CDR1 and CDR2 from the germline V gene are SQVTM and ANQGSEA. CDR3 length equals 13 residues. CDR3 residues: CSATLADYNEQFF. Written as DNA, the CDR3 is TGCAGCGCCACTCTAGCGGACTACAATGAGCAGTTCTTC.

Comment on this clone: The junction and the germline gene differ at one end; a read error may be behind it. The chain employs TRBV7-7 and TRBJ2-7, with D tentatively TRBD1 or TRBD2 (5 bases each). The CDR3 is 18 residues long. CDR1 and CDR2 (germline): SSHAT, FNYEAQ (reference sequence). The CDR3 here is CASSLVPRGAGKAYEQYF. The CDR3 nucleotides read TGTGCTAGCAGCTTAGTGCCTCGAGGGGCAGGGAAAGCGTACGAGCAGTACTTC.

This chain connects TRBV7-2 to TRBJ2-7; 9 positions agree with TRBD1. The germline V gene encodes CDR1 SGHTA and CDR2 FQGNSA. CDR3 length equals 16 residues. V lost 6 bases to trimming and J lost 2 bases; unmatched junction nucleotides: 11. The chain's CDR3 is CASRNDDRGITYEQYF. In DNA, the CDR3 is TGTGCCAGCAGAAACGACGACAGGGGGATAACCTACGAGCAGTACTTC.